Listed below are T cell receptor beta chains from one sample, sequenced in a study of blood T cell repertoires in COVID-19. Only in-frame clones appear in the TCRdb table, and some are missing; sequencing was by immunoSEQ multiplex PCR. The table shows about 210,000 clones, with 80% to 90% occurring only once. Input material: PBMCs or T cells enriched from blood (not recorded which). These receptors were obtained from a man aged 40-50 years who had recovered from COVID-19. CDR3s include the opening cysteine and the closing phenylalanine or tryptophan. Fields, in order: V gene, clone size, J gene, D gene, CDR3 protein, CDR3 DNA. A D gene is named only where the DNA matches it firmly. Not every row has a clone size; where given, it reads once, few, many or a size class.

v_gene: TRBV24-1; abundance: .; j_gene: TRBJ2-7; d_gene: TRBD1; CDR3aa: CATSATGGNIYEQYF; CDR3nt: TGTGCCACCAGTGCGACAGGGGGGAATATCTACGAGCAGTACTTC
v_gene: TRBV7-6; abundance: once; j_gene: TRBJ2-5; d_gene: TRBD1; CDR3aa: CASSIWTGDWWETQYF; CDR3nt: TGTGCCAGCAGCATATGGACAGGGGATTGGTGGGAGACCCAGTACTTC
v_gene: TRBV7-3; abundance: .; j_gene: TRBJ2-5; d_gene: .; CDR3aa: CASSSEPGIAQYF; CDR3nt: TGTGCCAGCAGCTCAGAGCCGGGGATAGCCCAGTACTTC
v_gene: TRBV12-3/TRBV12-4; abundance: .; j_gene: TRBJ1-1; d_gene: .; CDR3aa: CASSFFTEAFF; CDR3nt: TGTGCCAGCAGTTTCTTTACTGAAGCTTTCTTT
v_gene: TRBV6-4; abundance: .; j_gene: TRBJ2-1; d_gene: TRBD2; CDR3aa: CASSDTSGKDEQFF; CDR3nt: TGTGCCAGCAGTGACACTAGCGGGAAAGATGAGCAGTTCTTC
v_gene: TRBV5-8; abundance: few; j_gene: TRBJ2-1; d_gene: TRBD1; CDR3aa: CASSLGQGLIYNEQFF; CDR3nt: TGTGCCAGCAGCTTAGGACAGGGGCTAATTTACAATGAGCAGTTCTTC
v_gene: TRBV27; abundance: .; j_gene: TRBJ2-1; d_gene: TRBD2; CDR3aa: CASSSRATSGANNEQFF; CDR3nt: TGTGCCAGCAGTTCCAGAGCGACTAGCGGAGCTAACAATGAGCAGTTCTTC
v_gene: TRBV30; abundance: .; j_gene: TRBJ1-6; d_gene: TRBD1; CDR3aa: CACQTGRYNSPLHF; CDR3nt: TGTGCCTGCCAGACAGGGAGATATAATTCACCCCTCCACTTT
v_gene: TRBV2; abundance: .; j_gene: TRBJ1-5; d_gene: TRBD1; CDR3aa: CASSGDRTSNQPQHF; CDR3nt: TGTGCCAGCAGCGGGGACAGGACTAGCAATCAGCCCCAGCATTTT
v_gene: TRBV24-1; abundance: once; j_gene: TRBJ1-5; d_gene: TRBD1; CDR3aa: CATSVRGQGANQPQHF; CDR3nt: TGTGCCACCAGTGTTAGAGGACAGGGGGCTAACCAGCCCCAGCATTTT
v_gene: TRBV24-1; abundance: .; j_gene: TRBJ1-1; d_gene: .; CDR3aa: CATSDGQEAFF; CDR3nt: TGTGCCACCAGTGATGGACAAGAAGCTTTCTTT
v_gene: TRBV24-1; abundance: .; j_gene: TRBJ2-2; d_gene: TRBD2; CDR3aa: CATSAQRGNTGELFF; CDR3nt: TGTGCCACCAGTGCCCAGCGGGGGAACACCGGGGAGCTGTTTTTT
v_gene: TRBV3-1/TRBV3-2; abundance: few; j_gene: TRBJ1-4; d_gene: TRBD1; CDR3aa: CASSQGQGNRANEKLFF; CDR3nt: TGTGCCAGCAGCCAGGGACAGGGGAATCGGGCTAATGAAAAACTGTTTTTT
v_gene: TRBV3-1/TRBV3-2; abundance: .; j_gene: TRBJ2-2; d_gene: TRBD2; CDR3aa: CASSQDEGLAGGWTPGELFF; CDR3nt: TGTGCCAGCAGCCAAGATGAGGGACTAGCGGGAGGTTGGACCCCCGGGGAGCTGTTTTTT
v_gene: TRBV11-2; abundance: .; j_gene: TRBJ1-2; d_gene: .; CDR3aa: CASSLGGLYGYTF; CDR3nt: TGTGCCAGCAGCTTAGGGGGACTATATGGCTACACCTTC
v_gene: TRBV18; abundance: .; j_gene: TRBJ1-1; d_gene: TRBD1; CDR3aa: CASSEGQGGTFF; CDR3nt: TGTGCCAGCTCGGAGGGACAGGGAGGAACTTTCTTT
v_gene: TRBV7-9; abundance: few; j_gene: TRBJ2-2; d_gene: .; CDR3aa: CASSPSGQRAGELFF; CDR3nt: TGTGCCAGCAGCCCTTCGGGACAACGCGCCGGGGAGCTGTTTTTT
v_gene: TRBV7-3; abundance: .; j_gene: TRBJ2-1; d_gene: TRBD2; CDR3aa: CASSRGLERGNEQFF; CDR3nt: TGTGCCAGCAGCCGGGGACTAGAAAGAGGCAATGAGCAGTTCTTC
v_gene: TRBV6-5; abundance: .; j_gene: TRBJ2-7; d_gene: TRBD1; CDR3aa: CASRKGQGAHEQYF; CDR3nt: TGTGCCAGCAGAAAGGGACAGGGGGCTCACGAGCAGTACTTC
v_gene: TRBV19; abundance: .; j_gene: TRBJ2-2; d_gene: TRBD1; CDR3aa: CASSGGTGRSNTGELFF; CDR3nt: TGTGCCAGTAGTGGGGGGACAGGCCGCTCGAACACCGGGGAGCTGTTTTTT
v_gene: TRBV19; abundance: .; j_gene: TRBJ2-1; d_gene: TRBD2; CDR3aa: CASSPGGRTLNEQFF; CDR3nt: TGTGCCAGTAGCCCCGGCGGGAGGACCCTCAATGAGCAGTTCTTC
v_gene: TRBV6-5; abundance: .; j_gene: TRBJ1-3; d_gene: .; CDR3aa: CASSYVFTGNTIYF; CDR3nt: TGTGCCAGCAGTTACGTGTTTACTGGAAACACCATATATTTT